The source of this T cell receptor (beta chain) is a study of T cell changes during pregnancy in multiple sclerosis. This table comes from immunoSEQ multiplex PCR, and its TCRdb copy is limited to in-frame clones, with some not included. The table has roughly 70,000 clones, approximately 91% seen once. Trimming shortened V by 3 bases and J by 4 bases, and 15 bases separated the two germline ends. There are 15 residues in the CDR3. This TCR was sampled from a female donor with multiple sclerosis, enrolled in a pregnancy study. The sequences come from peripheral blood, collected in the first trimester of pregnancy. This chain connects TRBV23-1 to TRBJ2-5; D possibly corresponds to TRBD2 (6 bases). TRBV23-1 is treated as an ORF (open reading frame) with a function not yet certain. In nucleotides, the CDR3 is TGCGCCAGCAGTCAGTCCGGGAGAGACGGAGAGACCCAGTACTTC. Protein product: CASSQSGRDGETQYF.